This T cell receptor beta chain is from a study of blood T cell repertoires in COVID-19 (dated by TCRdb to about 2020). Regarding the research as a whole: The collaborator samples originated in the United States, Italy and Spain and spanned the acute and convalescent phases of COVID-19. The material from the prospective study consisted of cDNA or gDNA derived from T cells, B-cell-depleted T cells, or PBMCs. Subjects who had been exposed to COVID-19, were actively infected with it, or had recovered from it provided the deeply sampled blood TCRbeta repertoires that made up the dataset. The repertoires were released in a freely available public database meant as a resource for research on the immune response to SARS-CoV-2. The samples were drawn from the first 160 participants of the ongoing ImmuneRACE study and from 1,254 subjects provided by 6 global collaborators. A de-identified subject ID, COVID-19 status, age in years and sex were almost always included in the sample metadata. Where available, HLA class I and class II types were taken from metadata supplied by the sample provider and were not determined by assay-based typing. The full study reports these points: Clinical and demographic metadata were provided uncurated, with the amount varying by source and participant.

TCRbeta CDR3 regions were amplified from genomic DNA by means of the immunoSEQ Assay, a bias-controlled multiplex PCR. The authors processed their data as follows. Nucleated cell counts per sample were estimated from amplification of reference gene primers within the assay. To quantify the absolute abundance of each unique TCRbeta CDR3 rearrangement, sequence reads were collapsed and filtered. For each sample, productive Simpson clonality was calculated by taking the square root of Simpson's diversity index across productive rearrangements. Held by TCRdb, this immuneACCESS table contains in-frame sequences only and omits some clones. Under half of the omission traces to an unresolved V gene where checked; the cause of the rest is unknown. V, J and clone size are taken as reported in that table, and D and trimming were inferred from the DNA itself. The sample yields 150,000 or so clones; approximately 77% were counted once. The leading ten clones occupy 18% of the sample.

Reading the germline V gene (reference sequence) gives CDR1 PRHDT and CDR2 FYEKMQ. The CDR3 measures 15 amino acids from cysteine to phenylalanine. The kept DNA is CDR3 alone, 45 bases in frame from the first base. Germline trimming: 5 bases from V, 10 bases from J; junction bases outside gene matches: 11. In the prospective study, participants were 18 to 89 years old, resided in under 30 geographic areas of the United States, and were enrolled through a virtual design. To assign participants to cohorts, the prospective study relied on clinical history that participants themselves reported in a screening survey and a study questionnaire. Recovered participants in ImmuneRACE Cohort 3 were defined by two consecutive negative NP/OP PCR tests, clearance by a healthcare professional, or resolution of symptoms. Each participant in the prospective study had whole blood, serum and a nasopharyngeal or oropharyngeal swab collected by mobile phlebotomists. Participants in the prospective study had the option to provide additional blood draws and questionnaires over an approximately 2-month period. Before DNA extraction, prospective study blood samples were shipped either frozen or at room temperature.

Remarks on this clone: Its binding antigen is unknown. No quality values exist for individual bases; no much larger clone is one base distant.

The TCR was taken from a man between 60 and 75 years old who had recovered from COVID-19. The rearranged segments are TRBV13 and TRBJ1-6, and TRBD1 aligns with 7 junction nucleotides. Input material: PBMCs or T cells enriched from blood (not recorded which). The bases read TGTGCCAGCAGCGTCAGACAGGGAGTAGAATCACCCCTCCACTTT. Translated, it gives CASSVRQGVESPLHF.